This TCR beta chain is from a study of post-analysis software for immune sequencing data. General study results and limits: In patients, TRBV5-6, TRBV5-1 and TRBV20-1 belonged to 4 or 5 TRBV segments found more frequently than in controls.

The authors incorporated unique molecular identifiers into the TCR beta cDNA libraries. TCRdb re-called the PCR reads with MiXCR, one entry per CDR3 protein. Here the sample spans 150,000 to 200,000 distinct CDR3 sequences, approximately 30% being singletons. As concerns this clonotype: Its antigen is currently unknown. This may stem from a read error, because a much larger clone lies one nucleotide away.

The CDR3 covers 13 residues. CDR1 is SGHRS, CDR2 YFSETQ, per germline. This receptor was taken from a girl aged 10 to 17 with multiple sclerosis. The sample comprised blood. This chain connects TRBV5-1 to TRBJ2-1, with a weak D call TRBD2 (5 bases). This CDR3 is CVSSLDGRYEQFF. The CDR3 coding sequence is TGCGTCAGCAGCTTGGATGGGAGATATGAGCAGTTCTTC.